What follows is one T cell receptor (beta chain) and its context. CDR3 size: 15 residues. Trimming took 2 bases from V and 7 from J, leaving 19 bases between them. Germline V lookup: CDR1 SGHDT, CDR2 YYEEEE. This sample is drawn from a study of blood T cell repertoires in COVID-19. Study as a whole: Samples taken during acute and convalescent COVID-19 were collected in the United States, Italy and Spain.

Produced via immunoSEQ multiplex PCR; TCRdb's table is partial and in-frame only. The data hold 200,000 to 250,000 clones, with more than 75% observed a single time. V is TRBV5-6 and J is TRBJ2-7, with a tentative D call TRBD1 (6 bases). Sequences were obtained from peripheral blood. This TCR derives from a middle-aged man with acute or convalescent COVID-19. This chain's CDR3 is CASSLLQAGEVEQYF. The CDR3 nucleotides read TGTGCCAGCAGCTTACTACAGGCAGGGGAAGTGGAGCAGTACTTC.